These 11 T cell receptor beta chains were sequenced from one sample in a study of blood T cell repertoires in COVID-19. The table came from immunoSEQ multiplex PCR; TCRdb's copy has only in-frame clones and leaves some out. Here the sample spans 150,000 or so clones, approximately 80% being singletons. Material: PBMCs or T cells enriched from blood (not recorded which). The receptors come from a man aged 35 to 55 who had recovered from COVID-19.

The chain carries TRBV2 and TRBJ2-1, with TRBD2 matching over 8 bases. The germline V gene has CDR1 SNHLY and CDR2 FYNNEI. V was clipped by 6 bases and J by 10 bases; unmatched bases: 2. This CDR3 region has 11 residues. CDR3 amino acids: CASRERGEQFF. The DNA for the CDR3 is TGTGCCAGCAGGGAGCGGGGGGAGCAGTTCTTC.

This chain connects TRBV30 to TRBJ1-3; a possible D gene is TRBD1 (6 bases). V was pared by 5 bases and J by 8 bases, with 16 bases between. This CDR3 is built from 13 residues. Germline V gene data show CDR1 as GTSNPN and CDR2 as SVGIG (reference sequence). CDR3 in amino acids: CAWEDLSGDTIYF. The CDR3 bases are TGTGCCTGGGAGGACCTTTCAGGGGACACCATATATTTT.

The chain employs TRBV2 and TRBJ1-1; a possible D gene is TRBD1 (5 bases). This CDR3 has 14 residues. The ends were cut back, 4 bases at V and 2 bases at J, with 11 bases in the middle. From germline, CDR1 is SNHLY and CDR2 FYNNEI. The CDR3 region is CASSAQGYNTEAFF. CDR3 bases: TGTGCCAGCAGTGCCCAGGGATATAACACTGAAGCTTTCTTT.

This clone was picked up a small number of times. This chain uses TRBV14 with TRBJ1-1; D ambiguous. Trimming cost V 0 bases and J 2 bases, with 13 bases left between them. The CDR3 length is 16 residues. Germline CDR1 is SGHDN and CDR2 is FVKESK. CDR3 DNA: TGTGCCAGCAGCCAAGAGGAGCGGAATTTTAACACTGAAGCTTTCTTT. It specifies CASSQEERNFNTEAFF.

The chain recombines TRBV18 with TRBJ1-6, with a possible D match to TRBD1 (5 bases). CDR3 size: 17 residues. CDR1 is KGHSH and CDR2 is LQKENI in the germline V gene. Deletions cut 2 bases from V and 8 bases from J, with 19 bases between. The CDR3 coding sequence is TGTGCCAGCTCACCAACAGCCCCCGGGACTGGGGATTCACCCCTCCACTTT. The encoded protein is CASSPTAPGTGDSPLHF.

The V and J genes are TRBV5-4 and TRBJ1-3, with 7 positions matching TRBD1. The V gene end was trimmed by 4 bases and the J gene end by 4 bases; junction bases not matched to a gene: 8. Germline V CDR1 and CDR2: SGHNT, YYREEE (reference sequence). The length of the CDR3 is 15 residues. CDR3 region: CASSHPTGAGNTIYF. The CDR3 DNA is TGTGCCAGCAGCCACCCTACAGGGGCGGGAAACACCATATATTTT.

In regard to this clone: One end of the junction is discordant with germline, which a read error may explain. The chain carries TRBV7-9 and TRBJ2-1; 10 nucleotides align to TRBD2. The CDR3 loop spans 12 amino acids. From germline, CDR1 is SEHNR and CDR2 FQNEAQ (reference sequence). The CDR3 loop reads CASSPSSGGKIF. DNA of the CDR3: TGTGCCAGCAGCCCCTCTAGCGGGGGAAAGATCTTC.

J is TRBJ2-5 and V is TRBV3-1 (or the pseudogene TRBV3-2), with 14 nucleotides matching TRBD2. Germline-derived CDR1 and CDR2 are LGHDT and YNNKEL (reference sequence). Unmatched junction bases numbered 1, after V lost 2 bases and J lost 5 bases. The CDR3 totals 15 residues. CDR3 sequence (DNA): TGTGCCAGCAGCCAAAGGACTAGCGGGGGGGAGACCCAGTACTTC. Protein: CASSQRTSGGETQYF.

The DNA for the CDR3 is TGTGCCAGCAGGCTCTCGACGGCGAGGTACCAAGAGACCCAGTACTTC. This encodes CASRLSTARYQETQYF. J is TRBJ2-5 and V is TRBV21-1; TRBD2 is the table's D call and was not checked against the DNA. TRBV21-1 is a pseudogene segment. The CDR3 is made up of 16 amino acids.

The gene calls are TRBV30 and TRBJ1-1; 7 bases match TRBD1. The CDR3 sequence is 13 residues long. V lost 3 bases to trimming and J lost 1 base; unmatched junction nucleotides: 2. CDR1 and CDR2 from the germline V gene are GTSNPN and SVGIG (reference sequence). Written as DNA, the CDR3 is TGTGCCTGGAGGGGACAGAAGAACACTGAAGCTTTCTTT. Its protein is CAWRGQKNTEAFF.

The V gene is TRBV18, the J gene TRBJ1-5; 7 nucleotides agree with TRBD1. CDR3 length: 15 amino acids. The germline V gene encodes CDR1 KGHSH and CDR2 LQKENI. J was trimmed by 6 bases and V by 2 bases; bases with no gene match: 7. CDR3 sequence: CASSPTGALSQPQHF. The DNA for the CDR3 is TGTGCCAGCTCACCAACAGGGGCTCTCAGTCAGCCCCAGCATTTT.